This T cell receptor beta chain was observed in a study of blood T cell repertoires in COVID-19 (dated by TCRdb to the early 2020s). A note on the overall study: Samples covering the acute and convalescent phases of COVID-19 were provided by collaborators in the United States, Italy and Spain. The prospective study material was composed of cDNA or gDNA derived from T cells, B-cell-depleted T cells, or PBMCs. Deeply sampled blood TCRbeta repertoires from subjects exposed to, actively infected with, or recovered from COVID-19 were included in the dataset. The repertoires were released in a freely available public database meant as a resource for research on the immune response to SARS-CoV-2. Samples were obtained from the ongoing ImmuneRACE study (first 160 participants) and from 1,200 or so subjects provided by 6 global collaborators. A de-identified subject ID, COVID-19 status, age in years and sex were almost always included in the sample metadata. HLA class I and class II types, where available, came from metadata supplied by the sample provider rather than from assay-based typing.

The immunoSEQ Assay, a bias-controlled multiplex PCR, was used to amplify TCRbeta CDR3 regions from genomic DNA. The published analysis was carried out like this. Nucleated cell counts per sample were estimated from amplification of reference gene primers within the assay. To quantify the absolute abundance of each unique TCRbeta CDR3 rearrangement, sequence reads were collapsed and filtered. For each sample, productive Simpson clonality was calculated as the square root of Simpson's diversity index over productive rearrangements. TCRdb took this table from immuneACCESS and kept in-frame rearrangements with V and J called. Such tables lack part of the clones; where checked against another copy, unresolved V genes explain under half of the gap, and the rest is unexplained. V and J calls and clone size are copied from that table; D and trimming were computed from the DNA. Within this sample are some 190,000 clones, with around 80% of them counted one time only. Approximately 15% of the sample is taken by the ten largest.

The full study reports these points: Clinical and demographic metadata were provided uncurated, with the amount varying by source and participant.

For this clone: There is no known antigen for this receptor. Base qualities are not at hand, and no much larger clone is one base apart.

Enrolling through a virtual design, the prospective study's participants ranged in age from roughly 18 to 95 years and lived across approximately 25 United States geographic areas. In the prospective study, participants were assigned to cohorts based on the clinical history participants reported in a screening survey and a study questionnaire. Exposed participants were defined as having been in contact with someone with a PCR-confirmed or clinician-diagnosed COVID-19 case within 2 weeks of study entry. In the prospective study, whole blood, serum and a nasopharyngeal or oropharyngeal swab were collected from each participant by mobile phlebotomists. Prospective study participants could optionally give additional blood draws and questionnaires over a 2-month period. Before DNA extraction, prospective study blood samples were shipped either frozen or at room temperature. From its cysteine to its phenylalanine, the CDR3 spans 16 amino acids. Here the CDR3 DNA is all that survives: 48 bases in frame from base 1. The germline V gene encodes CDR1 LNHDA and CDR2 SQIVND (reference sequence). V and J are trimmed by 7 bases and 0 bases, and the gene matches miss 7 bases of the junction.

The receptor was isolated from a man aged 55 to 70 who had been exposed to COVID-19. The sample comprised PBMCs or T cells enriched from blood (not recorded which). The rearranged chain carries TRBV19 and TRBJ2-7, with TRBD2 matching 12 junction bases. The DNA sequence reads TGTGCCAGTAAACTAGCGGGAGGTTACAGCTCCTACGAGCAGTACTTC. This codes for CASKLAGGYSSYEQYF.